The 13 T cell receptor beta chains below come from one sample, sequenced in a study of T cells in Graves' hyperthyroidism and ophthalmopathy. Amplification yielded TCR beta CDR3 regions, with RNA transcripts as the source. The HTBI primer set drove a first-round RT-PCR of the TCR CDR3. MiXCR, run by TCRdb on the multiplex PCR reads, gives a single entry per CDR3 protein. Of around 340,000 distinct CDR3 sequences listed, 16% were seen once; the top ten hold around 33%. Sequences were obtained from blood. These receptors were obtained from a man aged 25-45 years with Graves' hyperthyroidism.

The V gene is TRBV27, the J gene TRBJ2-1; D gene ambiguous. V was trimmed by 5 bases and J by 7 bases, leaving 15 bases between them. The CDR3 has 14 residues. Germline-derived CDR1 and CDR2 are MNHEY and SMNVEV (reference sequence). As DNA, the CDR3 is TGTGCCAGCAGTCTGCCGGGTACCAGGAATGAGCAGTTCTTC. This codes for CASSLPGTRNEQFF.

This clonotype was observed many times. The V and J genes are TRBV5-1 and TRBJ2-2; no definite D call. The germline V gene encodes CDR1 SGHRS and CDR2 YFSETQ. The CDR3 extends over 15 amino acids. Trimming cost V 6 bases and J 0 bases, with 12 bases left between them. CDR3 protein: CASMFFDTNTGELFF. The CDR3 region has the DNA TGCGCCAGCATGTTTTTCGACACGAACACCGGGGAGCTGTTTTTT.

In regard to this clonotype: The junction departs from the called germline gene at one end, perhaps through a read error. The chain uses TRBV5-4 and TRBJ1-1; D perhaps matches TRBD1 (6 bases). Germline CDR1 is SGHNT and CDR2 is YYREEE (reference sequence). The CDR3 has 13 residues. The chain's CDR3 is CAGHGQLNTEALF. The CDR3 DNA is TGTGCCGGCCATGGACAGCTTAACACTGAAGCTCTCTTT.

In this sample, this clonotype turned up many times. V is TRBV5-1 and J is TRBJ2-1; D remains unclear. The V gene lost 0 bases and the J gene lost 12 bases, with 7 bases spanning the gap. Germline CDR1 SGHRS, CDR2 YFSETQ. The CDR3 loop spans 11 amino acids. This chain's CDR3 is CASSLEGWQFF. The CDR3 DNA reads as TGCGCCAGCAGCTTGGAAGGCTGGCAGTTCTTC.

The chain joins TRBV7-2 to TRBJ2-3; D remains ambiguous. This CDR3 comprises 11 residues. V was shortened by 6 bases and J by 5 bases, with 6 bases between the two germline ends. CDR1 and CDR2 from the germline V gene are SGHTA and FQGNSA. As DNA, the CDR3 is TGTGCCAGCAGGTCCGGAGATACGCAGTATTTT. Translation gives CASRSGDTQYF.

The gene calls are TRBV24-1 and TRBJ2-7, with 9 bases lining up with TRBD1. V was pared by 2 bases and J by 5 bases, with 6 bases of the junction left unmatched. The CDR3 is 15 residues long. The germline gives CDR1 KGHDR, CDR2 SFDVKD. CDR3 nucleotide sequence: TGTGCCACCAGTGATTGGGGACAGGGTACCCACGAGCAGTACTTC. This translates into CATSDWGQGTHEQYF.

This clonotype was observed a few times. Here the CDR3 DNA reads TGTGCCAGCAGCCAAGATCCCTTAAGAGGGTACAATGAGCAGTTCTTC. Protein: CASSQDPLRGYNEQFF. The V call is TRBV4-2, the J call TRBJ2-1, with D maybe TRBD2 (5 bases). This CDR3 is 16 amino acids long. Trimming cost V 0 bases and J 4 bases, with 13 bases left between them. In germline, CDR1 is LGHNA, CDR2 YNFKEQ.

The CDR3 sequence: CASSWPGETKREGGYNEQFF. The DNA for the CDR3 is TGTGCCAGCAGCTGGCCAGGGGAAACAAAGCGGGAGGGGGGCTACAATGAGCAGTTCTTC. The chain has TRBV9 and TRBJ2-1, with TRBD2 identical over 10 bases. Germline CDR1 SGDLS, CDR2 YYNGEE. The trim removed 4 bases at V and 3 bases at J, leaving 19 bases unmatched. This CDR3 region has 20 residues.

The chain combines TRBV6-6 with TRBJ2-3; no reliable D call. The CDR3 runs to 14 residues. The V end was cut by 2 bases, the J end by 0 bases, with 6 bases between. Germline CDR1 and CDR2: MNHNY and SVGAGI (reference sequence). CDR3 DNA: TGTGCCAGCAGTTACAGGCAGAGCACAGATACGCAGTATTTT. Protein product: CASSYRQSTDTQYF.

The chain is built from TRBV5-1 and TRBJ2-2; D remains unclear. The CDR3 runs 16 residues. Germline V gene lookup returns CDR1 SGHRS and CDR2 YFSETQ. V lost 0 bases, J lost 0 bases, and 9 bases lay in between. CDR3 nucleotides: TGCGCCAGCAGCTTGGAGCAGACTTCGAACACCGGGGAGCTGTTTTTT. Its translation: CASSLEQTSNTGELFF.

This clonotype was found many times. The J gene is TRBJ2-7, the V gene TRBV3-1; 9 nucleotides align to TRBD2. Unmatched junction bases numbered 7, after V lost 5 bases and J lost 5 bases. CDR1 is LGHDT and CDR2 is YNNKEL in the germline V gene (reference sequence). This CDR3 region has 14 residues. This chain's CDR3 is CASSSTSGSNEQYF. CDR3 bases: TGTGCCAGCAGCTCGACTAGCGGATCCAACGAGCAGTACTTC.

DNA for the CDR3: TGTGCCAGCAGTTTACTTGTTCCAACCTTTCAGAACACCGGGGAGCTGTTTTTT. It is translated as CASSLLVPTFQNTGELFF. The chain links TRBV28 to TRBJ2-2; D unclear. Trimming cost V 2 bases and J 1 base, with 17 bases left between them. The germline V gene has CDR1 MDHEN and CDR2 SYDVKM. This CDR3 contains 18 residues.

The CDR3 DNA is TGTGCCAGCAGCTTTCTAGCGGGAGAAGATTTGGGCCGGCTGGATGAGCAGTTCTTC. This sequence encodes CASSFLAGEDLGRLDEQFF. The chain joins TRBV6-2 or TRBV6-3 to TRBJ2-1, with TRBD2 matching over 10 bases. Germline V gives CDR1 MNHEY, CDR2 SVGEGT. V gave up 6 bases and J gave up 8 bases; unmatched junction bases: 22. The CDR3 is 19 residues long.